These T cell receptor beta chains were read from a single sample in a study of graft-versus-host responses after intestinal transplantation. Sequencing was performed with immunoSEQ multiplex PCR; in TCRdb, only in-frame clones are kept and a portion is missing. Of almost 5,500 clones detected, 29% appear once; the ten largest clones hold 5.4%. The source material was alloreactive CD4+ T cells from a mixed lymphocyte reaction culture, sampled before transplantation. These TCRs come from a human patient who was an organ donor for intestinal transplantation. Each CDR3 is given with its conserved first and last residue. D genes are given only for firm matches. Size values are once, few and many counts, or a class for expanded clones, and some rows have none.

abundance	j_gene	d_gene	v_gene	CDR3aa	CDR3nt
.	TRBJ2-1	.	TRBV19	CASSIASSYNEQFF	TGTGCCAGTAGTATAGCTAGCTCCTACAATGAGCAGTTCTTC
.	TRBJ2-1	TRBD2	TRBV7-9	CASSPWGPGTRRSEQFF	TGTGCCAGCAGCCCGTGGGGGCCCGGGACTAGACGCAGTGAGCAGTTCTTC
medium-sized	TRBJ2-3	.	TRBV20-1	CSARITDTQYF	TGCAGTGCTAGAATCACAGATACGCAGTATTTT
few	TRBJ2-7	TRBD1	TRBV5-1	CASSWTGGYEQYF	TGCGCCAGCAGCTGGACAGGGGGCTACGAGCAGTACTTC
.	TRBJ2-5	.	TRBV5-4	CASSSSSWEETQYF	TGTGCCAGCAGCTCTTCCTCTTGGGAAGAGACCCAGTACTTC
.	TRBJ1-2	TRBD1	TRBV6-1	CASSAGTGTYGYTF	TGTGCCAGCAGTGCCGGGACAGGGACCTATGGCTACACCTTC
.	TRBJ1-2	.	TRBV5-4	CASLSRVPGKIYGYTF	TGTGCCAGCTTGAGTCGCGTACCAGGAAAGATCTATGGCTACACCTTC
few	TRBJ1-1	.	TRBV19	CASSFRQPTEAFF	TGTGCCAGTAGTTTTCGACAGCCCACTGAAGCTTTCTTT
.	TRBJ2-2	.	TRBV5-4	CASSLAGTGELFF	TGTGCCAGCAGCTTGGCGGGCACCGGGGAGCTGTTTTTT
.	TRBJ1-5	.	TRBV2	CASSGGEGSRPQHF	TGTGCCAGCAGTGGAGGGGAAGGGAGTCGGCCCCAGCATTTT
.	TRBJ1-5	.	TRBV2	CASSGHPSNQPQHF	TGTGCCAGCAGTGGACACCCCAGCAATCAGCCCCAGCATTTT
.	TRBJ2-6	.	TRBV16	CASSNVLVVKQSRANVLTF	TGTGCCAGCAGCAATGTTTTGGTCGTTAAACAAAGTCGGGCCAACGTCCTGACTTTC
few	TRBJ1-3	.	TRBV19	CASSRQVGNTIYF	TGTGCCAGTAGTAGACAGGTTGGAAACACCATATATTTT
.	TRBJ1-6	.	TRBV6-5	CASSSPGRVSPLHF	TGTGCCAGCAGCTCTCCAGGGCGCGTATCACCCCTCCACTTT
.	TRBJ2-5	.	TRBV15	CATSETWETQYF	TGTGCCACCAGCGAAACGTGGGAGACCCAGTACTTC
.	TRBJ2-3	.	TRBV4-1	CASSQSHPTDTQYF	TGCGCCAGCAGCCAAAGCCATCCCACAGATACGCAGTATTTT
once	TRBJ2-5	TRBD2	TRBV5-6	CASSLEASGRAAETQYF	TGTGCCAGCAGCTTGGAGGCTAGCGGGAGGGCCGCGGAGACCCAGTACTTC
.	TRBJ2-5	.	TRBV5-1	CASSFGLAIQETQYF	TGCGCCAGCAGCTTTGGGCTAGCGATACAAGAGACCCAGTACTTC
few	TRBJ2-4	TRBD1	TRBV7-4	CASSHAGGIQYF	TGTGCCAGCAGCCACGCAGGGGGCATTCAGTACTTC
.	TRBJ2-2	.	TRBV21-1	CASSKGSREETGELFF	TGTGCCAGCAGCAAAGGTTCCAGGGAGGAGACCGGGGAGCTGTTTTTT